This T cell receptor (beta chain) was recovered during a study of control samples from healthy donors and cancer patients. This clone showed up just once. The J segment lost 6 bases and the V segment lost 7 bases, leaving 3 bases of the junction unmatched. This CDR3 spans 12 amino acids. Germline V gene lookup returns CDR1 SGHTA and CDR2 FQGNSA. Sequencing was performed with immunoSEQ multiplex PCR; in TCRdb, only in-frame clones are kept and a portion is missing. Among fewer than 90,000 clones listed, around 90% were seen once. The receptor was isolated from a woman aged 55-75 years with head and neck cancer. V is TRBV7-2 and J is TRBJ2-4; 7 bases fit TRBD1. Sequenced input: PBMCs. CDR3 DNA sequence: TGTGCCAGCACACAGGGGACAAACATTCAGTACTTC. Residues: CASTQGTNIQYF.